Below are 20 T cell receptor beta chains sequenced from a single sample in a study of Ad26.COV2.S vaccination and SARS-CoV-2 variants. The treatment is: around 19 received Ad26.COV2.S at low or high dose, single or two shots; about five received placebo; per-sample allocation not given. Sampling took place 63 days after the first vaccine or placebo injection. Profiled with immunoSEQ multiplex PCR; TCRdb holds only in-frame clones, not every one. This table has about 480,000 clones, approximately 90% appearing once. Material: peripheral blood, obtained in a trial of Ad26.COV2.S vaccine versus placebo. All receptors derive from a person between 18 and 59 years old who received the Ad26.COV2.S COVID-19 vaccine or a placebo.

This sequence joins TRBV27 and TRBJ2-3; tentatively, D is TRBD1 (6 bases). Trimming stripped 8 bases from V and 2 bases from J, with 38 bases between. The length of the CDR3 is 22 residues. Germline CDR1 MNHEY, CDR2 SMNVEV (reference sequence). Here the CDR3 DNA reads TGTGCCAGCTCGATGAGGAATACAGGGCACATACTACCCGATCGGGACACAGATACGCAGTATTTT. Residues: CASSMRNTGHILPDRDTDTQYF.

CDR3 coding DNA: TGTGCCACCAGTGATTTAGGGGGGCCGACAGGGGGCGGTGAGCAGTTCTTC. It encodes CATSDLGGPTGGGEQFF. This chain links TRBV24-1 with TRBJ2-1; 10 nucleotides line up with TRBD1. This CDR3 region has 17 residues. V lost 1 base and J lost 9; bases outside the gene matches: 11. The V gene's germline CDR1 is KGHDR and CDR2 SFDVKD.

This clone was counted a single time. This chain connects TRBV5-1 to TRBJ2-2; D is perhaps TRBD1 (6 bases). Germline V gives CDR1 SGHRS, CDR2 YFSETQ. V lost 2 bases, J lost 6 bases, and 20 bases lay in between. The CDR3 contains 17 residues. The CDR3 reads CASSLLGQGMSPGELFF. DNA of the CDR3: TGCGCCAGCAGCTTATTGGGCCAGGGGATGTCCCCCGGGGAGCTGTTTTTT. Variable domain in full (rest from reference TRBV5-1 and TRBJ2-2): KAGVTQTPRYLIKTRGQQVTLSCSPISGHRSVSWYQQTPGQGLQFLFEYFSETQRNKGNFPGRFSGRQFSNSRSEMNVSTLELGDSALYLCASSLLGQGMSPGELFFGEGSRLTVL.

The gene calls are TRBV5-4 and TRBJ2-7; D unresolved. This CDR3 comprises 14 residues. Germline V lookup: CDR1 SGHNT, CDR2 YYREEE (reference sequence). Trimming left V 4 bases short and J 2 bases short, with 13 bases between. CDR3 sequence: CASSPVSRTYEQYF. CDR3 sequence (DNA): TGTGCCAGCAGCCCGGTGAGTCGTACCTACGAGCAGTACTTC. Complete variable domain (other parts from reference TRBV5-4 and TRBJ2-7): ETGVTQSPTHLIKTRGQQVTLRCSSQSGHNTVSWYQQALGQGPQFIFQYYREEENGRGNFPPRFSGLQFPNYSSELNVNALELDDSALYLCASSPVSRTYEQYFGPGTRLTVT.

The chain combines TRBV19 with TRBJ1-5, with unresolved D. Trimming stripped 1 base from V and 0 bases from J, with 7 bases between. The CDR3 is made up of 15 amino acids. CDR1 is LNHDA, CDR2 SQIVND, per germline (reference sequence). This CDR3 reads CASSIGQYSNQPQHF. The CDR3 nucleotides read TGTGCCAGTAGTATAGGGCAGTATAGCAATCAGCCCCAGCATTTT.

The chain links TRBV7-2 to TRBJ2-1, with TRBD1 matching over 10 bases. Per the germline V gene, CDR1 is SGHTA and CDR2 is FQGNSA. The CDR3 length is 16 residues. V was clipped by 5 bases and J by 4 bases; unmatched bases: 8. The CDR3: CASSPTGGGLYNEQFF. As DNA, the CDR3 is TGTGCCAGCAGCCCGACAGGGGGCGGCCTATACAATGAGCAGTTCTTC.

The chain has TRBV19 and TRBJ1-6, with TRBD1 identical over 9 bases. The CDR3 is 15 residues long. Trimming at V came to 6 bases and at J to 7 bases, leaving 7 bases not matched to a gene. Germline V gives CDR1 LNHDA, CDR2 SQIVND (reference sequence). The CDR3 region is CASRTPGQGNSPLHF. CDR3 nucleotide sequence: TGTGCCAGTAGGACACCGGGACAGGGCAATTCACCCCTCCACTTT.

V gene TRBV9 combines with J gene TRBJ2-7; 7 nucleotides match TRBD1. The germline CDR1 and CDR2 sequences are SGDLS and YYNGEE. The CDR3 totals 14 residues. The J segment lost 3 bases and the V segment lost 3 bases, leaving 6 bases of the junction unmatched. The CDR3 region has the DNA TGTGCCAGCAGCGCCCGACAGGGCGACTACGAGCAGTACTTC. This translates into CASSARQGDYEQYF.

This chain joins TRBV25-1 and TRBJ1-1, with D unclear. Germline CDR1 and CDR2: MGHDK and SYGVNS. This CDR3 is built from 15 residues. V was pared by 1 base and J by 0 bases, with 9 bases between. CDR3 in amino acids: CASSESAAMNTEAFF. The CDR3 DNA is TGTGCCAGCAGTGAATCAGCAGCAATGAACACTGAAGCTTTCTTT.

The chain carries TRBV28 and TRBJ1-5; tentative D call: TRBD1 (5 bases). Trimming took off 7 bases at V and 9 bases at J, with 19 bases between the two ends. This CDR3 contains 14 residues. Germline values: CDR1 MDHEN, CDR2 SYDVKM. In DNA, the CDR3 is TGTGCCAGCATCCCTGGGGGGTCACGGTCGCCCCAGCATTTT. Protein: CASIPGGSRSPQHF.

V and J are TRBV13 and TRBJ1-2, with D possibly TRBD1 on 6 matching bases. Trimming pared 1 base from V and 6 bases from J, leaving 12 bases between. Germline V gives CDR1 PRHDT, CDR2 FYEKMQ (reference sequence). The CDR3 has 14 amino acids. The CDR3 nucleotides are TGTGCCAGCAGCTTAGTTTCAGGGGTGCATGGCTACACCTTC. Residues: CASSLVSGVHGYTF.

Here the CDR3 DNA reads TGTGCCAGCAGCCAAACCAGGACTAGCGGGTGTTACAATGAGCAGTTCTTC. Translating it yields CASSQTRTSGCYNEQFF. The chain has TRBV3-1 (or the pseudogene TRBV3-2) and TRBJ2-1; 11 bases fit TRBD2. V dropped 2 bases and J dropped 4; count of bases not matched to a gene: 7. Germline loops: CDR1 LGHDT, CDR2 YNNKEL (reference sequence). This CDR3 comprises 17 residues.

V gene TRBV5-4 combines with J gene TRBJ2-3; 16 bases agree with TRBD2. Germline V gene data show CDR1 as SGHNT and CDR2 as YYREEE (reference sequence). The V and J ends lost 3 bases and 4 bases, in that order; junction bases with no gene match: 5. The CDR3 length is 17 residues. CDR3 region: CASSYPGLAGGADTQYF. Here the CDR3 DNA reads TGTGCCAGCAGCTACCCGGGACTAGCGGGAGGGGCAGATACGCAGTATTTT.

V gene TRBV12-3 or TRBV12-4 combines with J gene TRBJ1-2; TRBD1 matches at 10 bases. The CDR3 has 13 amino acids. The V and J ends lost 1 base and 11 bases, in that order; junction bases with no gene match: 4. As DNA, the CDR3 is TGTGCCAGCAGTTTAGGGGGACAGGGGATTTACACCTTC. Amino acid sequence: CASSLGGQGIYTF.

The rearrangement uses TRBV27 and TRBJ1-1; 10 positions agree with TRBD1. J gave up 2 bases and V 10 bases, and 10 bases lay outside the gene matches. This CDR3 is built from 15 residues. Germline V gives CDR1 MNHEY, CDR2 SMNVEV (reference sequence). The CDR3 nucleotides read TGTGCCACCCGACAGGGGGCGGGTCTTAACACTGAAGCTTTCTTT. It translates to CATRQGAGLNTEAFF.

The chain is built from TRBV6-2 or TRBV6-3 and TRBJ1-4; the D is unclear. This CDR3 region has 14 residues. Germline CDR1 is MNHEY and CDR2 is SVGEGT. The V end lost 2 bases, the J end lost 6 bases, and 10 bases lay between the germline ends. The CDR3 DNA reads TGTGCCAGCAGTTACGGCCCTTCCTATGAAAAACTGTTTTTT. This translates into CASSYGPSYEKLFF.

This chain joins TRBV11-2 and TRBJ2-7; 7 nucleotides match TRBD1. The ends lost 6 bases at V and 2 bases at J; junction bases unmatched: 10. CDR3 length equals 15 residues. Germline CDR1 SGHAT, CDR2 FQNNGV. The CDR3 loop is CASSRTRTGPYEQYF. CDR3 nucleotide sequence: TGTGCCAGCAGTCGTACCCGGACAGGCCCCTACGAGCAGTACTTC.

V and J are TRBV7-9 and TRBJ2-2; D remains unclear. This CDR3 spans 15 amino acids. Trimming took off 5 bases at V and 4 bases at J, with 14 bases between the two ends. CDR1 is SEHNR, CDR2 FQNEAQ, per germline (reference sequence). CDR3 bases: TGTGCCAGCAGCGAGCCCTGGGTTTCCACCGGGGAGCTGTTTTTT. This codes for CASSEPWVSTGELFF.

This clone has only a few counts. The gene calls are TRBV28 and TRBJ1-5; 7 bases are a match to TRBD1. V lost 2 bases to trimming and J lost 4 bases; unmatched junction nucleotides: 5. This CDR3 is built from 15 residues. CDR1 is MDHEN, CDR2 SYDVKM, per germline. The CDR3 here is CASSLTGQWNQPQHF. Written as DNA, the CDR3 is TGTGCCAGCAGTTTAACGGGACAGTGGAATCAGCCCCAGCATTTT.

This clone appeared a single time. The DNA for the CDR3 is TGCGCCAGCAGCCACCCCCGAGGTAGCCGAATGTCCTACAATGAGCAGTTCTTC. It codes for CASSHPRGSRMSYNEQFF. This chain joins TRBV4-1 and TRBJ2-1; no reliable D call. V lost 3 bases, J lost 1 base, and 19 bases lay in between. This CDR3 is 18 amino acids long. Germline V gene lookup returns CDR1 MGHRA and CDR2 YSYEKL.